This T cell receptor beta chain was sequenced for a study of T cells in Graves' hyperthyroidism and ophthalmopathy. Germline lookup yields CDR1 SGHAT and CDR2 FQNNGV. Trimming pared 5 bases from V and 5 bases from J, leaving 13 bases between. CDR3 length: 14 amino acids. In this sample, this clonotype turned up a few times. Amplification of TCR beta CDR3 regions used RNA as the template. An initial round of RT-PCR targeting the TCR CDR3 relied on the HTBI primer set. In TCRdb, the multiplex PCR reads were re-called with MiXCR into one record per CDR3 protein. The table has under 750,000 distinct CDR3 sequences, 15% to 20% seen once.

The sample consisted of blood. The chain couples TRBV11-2 to TRBJ2-1; no reliable D call. The TCR was taken from a woman in her forties or fifties with Graves' hyperthyroidism that later progressed to Graves' ophthalmopathy. The CDR3 reads CASSPDTPNNEQFF. For the CDR3, the DNA is TGTGCCAGCAGCCCAGACACGCCTAACAATGAGCAGTTCTTC.